This T cell receptor (beta chain) came from a study of blood T cell repertoires in COVID-19. Whole-study context: Spain, Italy and the United States supplied samples that represented acute and convalescent COVID-19. T cells, B-cell-depleted T cells, or PBMCs provided the cDNA or gDNA that served as material.

In the source study's methods: Reference gene primer amplification gave estimated nucleated cell counts. TCRdb keeps only in-frame clones here, not all; method: immunoSEQ multiplex PCR. The V and J calls and clone size are taken from that table; D and trimming were inferred from the DNA. Of approximately 250,000 clones in the sample, more than 65% were seen once. CDR1 and CDR2 (germline): MNHNY, SVGAGI (reference sequence). This CDR3 contains 14 residues. The germline V and J ends were trimmed by 6 bases and 0 bases, with 12 bases remaining between them. The sequencing input was peripheral blood. The chain is built from TRBV6-6 and TRBJ2-7; TRBD2 might be the D (6 bases). This TCR was recovered from a middle-aged man who had recovered from COVID-19. The DNA for the CDR3 is TGTGCCAGCAGCTATGGGACTTTCTCCTACGAGCAGTACTTC. This translates into CASSYGTFSYEQYF.